The 9 T cell receptor beta chains below come from one sample, sequenced in a study of post-analysis software for immune sequencing data. The study's findings and limits: About five TRBV segments were more frequent in patients than controls; TRBV5-6, TRBV5-1 and TRBV20-1 belonged to this group.

Which antigens these TCRs recognize remains unknown. The authors incorporated unique molecular identifiers into the TCR beta cDNA libraries. TCRdb called the PCR reads again in MiXCR, with one record for every CDR3 protein. The sample records 550,000 to 700,000 distinct CDR3 sequences, roughly 45% being singletons. What was sequenced was blood. The source is a girl between 10 and 17 years old with multiple sclerosis.

The chain employs TRBV12-3 or TRBV12-4 and TRBJ2-3, with 12 bases lining up with TRBD2. Trimming cost V 3 bases and J 3 bases; bases outside gene matches: 13. This CDR3 region has 19 residues. CDR3 DNA: TGTGCCAGCAGTTTCGGTCGTCTAGCGGGGGGGCCCCCTACAGATACGCAGTATTTT. It is translated as CASSFGRLAGGPPTDTQYF.

The chain joins TRBV12-3 or TRBV12-4 to TRBJ2-7; no reliable D call. CDR3 size: 14 residues. Trimming shortened V by 5 bases and J by 3 bases, and 14 bases separated the two germline ends. The CDR3 DNA reads as TGTGCCAGCAGTCCCGGGCTTGCCTACTACGAGCAGTACTTC. Its translation: CASSPGLAYYEQYF.

Remarks on this clonotype: A read error may produce the germline difference seen at one junction end. J is TRBJ2-1 and V is TRBV20-1; TRBD1 matches 10 bases. With the DNA end fitting TRBJ2-7 better, the J assignment may be wrong. Germline CDR1 is DFQATT and CDR2 is SNEGSKA (reference sequence). The CDR3 is 17 amino acids. CDR3 sequence reads: CGARDADRDRGYNEQYF. DNA for the CDR3: TGCGGTGCTAGAGATGCGGACCGGGACAGGGGTTACAATGAGCAGTACTTC.

The rearrangement links TRBV10-3 to TRBJ1-2; 12 positions agree with TRBD1. After removal of 5 bases from V and 8 bases from J, the junction contained 9 bases not matched to a gene. This CDR3 spans 15 amino acids. The germline V gene encodes CDR1 ENHRY and CDR2 SYGVKD. The CDR3 DNA is TGTGCCATCAGTTCCGGGACAGGGGGCGATGGAGGCTACACCTTC. Translation: CAISSGTGGDGGYTF.

The rearrangement joins TRBV10-1 to TRBJ2-6, with a possible D match to TRBD1 (5 bases). V lost 2 bases to trimming and J lost 2 bases, with 10 bases between them. The germline V gene encodes CDR1 WNHNN and CDR2 SYGVQD (reference sequence). The length of the CDR3 is 16 residues. The CDR3 DNA reads TGCGCCAGCAGTGAGAGAGTACAGGCTGGGGCCAACGTCCTGACTTTC. This gives the protein CASSERVQAGANVLTF.

In this sample, this clonotype turned up a few times. This rearrangement joins TRBV5-1 to TRBJ2-7; the D gene could be TRBD1 or TRBD2 (5 bases each). This CDR3 spans 11 amino acids. Trimming removed 5 bases from V and 3 bases from J, with 6 bases in between. Germline CDR1 SGHRS, CDR2 YFSETQ. The chain's CDR3 is CASRGDYEQYF. The CDR3 nucleotides are TGCGCCAGCAGGGGGGACTACGAGCAGTACTTC.

The J gene is TRBJ2-7, the V gene TRBV5-1; no clear D gene. Per germline, CDR1 SGHRS and CDR2 YFSETQ. The V end lost 1 base, the J end lost 3 bases, and 17 bases lay between the germline ends. The CDR3 totals 16 residues. CDR3 sequence: CASSLYGRPTGYEQYF. The CDR3 nucleotides are TGCGCCAGCAGCTTGTATGGCAGACCCACCGGCTACGAGCAGTACTTC.

The rearrangement links TRBV9 to TRBJ2-7, with TRBD2 as a possible D gene (7 bases). Between the trimmed V and J ends, which lost 3 bases and 7 bases, there was a span of 26 bases. The CDR3 has 17 residues. CDR1 and CDR2 (germline): SGDLS, YYNGEE. The CDR3 sequence is CASSEGGRGSSYNEQYF. The DNA for the CDR3 is TGTGCCAGCAGCGAGGGGGGGCGGGGTAGCTCCTACAATGAGCAGTACTTC.

The V and J genes are TRBV29-1 and TRBJ1-4; D is unresolved. The CDR3 has 11 residues. Deletions cut 7 bases from V and 6 bases from J, with 9 bases between. Per germline, CDR1 SQVTM and CDR2 ANQGSEA. The CDR3 sequence: CSAQRDEKLFF. The CDR3 coding sequence is TGCAGCGCCCAAAGAGATGAAAAACTGTTTTTT.